This record covers a single TCR beta chain. Its antigen remains unknown. This entry is derived from a study of T cell responses to AZD1222 COVID-19 vaccine. Study outcomes and limitations: Spike was spanned by vaccine-associated CD4 TCRs, which were dominant at 160-218 and 743-854. Baseline testing showed seropositivity in only a handful of AZD1222 recipients.

Germline CDR1 is MGHRA and CDR2 is YSYEKL. V trimming: 1 base; J trimming: 4 bases; junction bases outside the gene matches: 1. The CDR3 totals 14 residues. Repertoires were generated with immunoSEQ multiplex PCR, while TCRdb's copy carries only in-frame clones and drops some. The profile shows 120,000 to 150,000 clones, 93% of them singletons. The sequences come from peripheral blood, collected on day 0 of AZD1222 vaccination. This chain joins TRBV4-1 and TRBJ2-7; TRBD2 matches at 10 bases. This receptor was obtained from an adult in good health. The CDR3 DNA follows: TGCGCCAGCAGCCAAGTGACTAGCGGGTACGAGCAGTACTTC. It specifies CASSQVTSGYEQYF.